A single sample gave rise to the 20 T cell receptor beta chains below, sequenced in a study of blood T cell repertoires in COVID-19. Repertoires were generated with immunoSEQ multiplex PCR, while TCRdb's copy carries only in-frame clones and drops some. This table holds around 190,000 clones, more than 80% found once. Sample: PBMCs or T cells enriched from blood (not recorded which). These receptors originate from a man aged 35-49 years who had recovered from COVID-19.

Here the CDR3 reads CASSLVQTSRNEQFF. In DNA form, the CDR3 reads TGCGCCAGCAGCTTGGTGCAGACTAGCCGCAATGAGCAGTTCTTC. This chain connects TRBV5-1 to TRBJ2-1; 7 bases align to TRBD2. CDR3 length: 15 amino acids. The germline gives CDR1 SGHRS, CDR2 YFSETQ. V trimming: 0 bases; J trimming: 6 bases; junction bases outside the gene matches: 6.

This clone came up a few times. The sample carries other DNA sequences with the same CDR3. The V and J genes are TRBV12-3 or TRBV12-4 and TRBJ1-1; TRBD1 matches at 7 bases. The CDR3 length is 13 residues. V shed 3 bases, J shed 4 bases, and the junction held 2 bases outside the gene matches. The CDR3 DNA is TGTGCCAGCAGTTTGACAGGGAGCACTGAAGCTTTCTTT. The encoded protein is CASSLTGSTEAFF.

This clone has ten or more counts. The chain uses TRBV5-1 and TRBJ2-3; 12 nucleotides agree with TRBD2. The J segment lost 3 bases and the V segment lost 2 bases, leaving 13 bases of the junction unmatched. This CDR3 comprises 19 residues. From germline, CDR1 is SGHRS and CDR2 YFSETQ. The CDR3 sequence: CASSFGLAGTKYWTDTQYF. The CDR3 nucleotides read TGCGCCAGCAGCTTCGGACTAGCGGGAACGAAATATTGGACAGATACGCAGTATTTT. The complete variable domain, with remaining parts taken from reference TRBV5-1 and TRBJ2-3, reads KAGVTQTPRYLIKTRGQQVTLSCSPISGHRSVSWYQQTPGQGLQFLFEYFSETQRNKGNFPGRFSGRQFSNSRSEMNVSTLELGDSALYLCASSFGLAGTKYWTDTQYFGPGTRLTVL.

As DNA, the CDR3 is TGCGCCAGCAGCTTGGAACGCGAAACAGGGATTAACTATGGCTACACCTTC. As protein: CASSLERETGINYGYTF. The chain has TRBV5-1 and TRBJ1-2, with TRBD1 as a possible D gene (6 bases). Germline CDR1 is SGHRS and CDR2 is YFSETQ. The CDR3 is made up of 17 amino acids. The V gene lost 0 bases and the J gene lost 1 base, with 16 bases spanning the gap.

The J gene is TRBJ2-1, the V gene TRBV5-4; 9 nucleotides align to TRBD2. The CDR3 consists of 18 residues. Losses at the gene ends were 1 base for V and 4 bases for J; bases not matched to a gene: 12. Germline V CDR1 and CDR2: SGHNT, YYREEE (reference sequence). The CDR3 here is CASSLRGASGASYNEQFF. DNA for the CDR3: TGTGCCAGCAGCTTGCGGGGGGCTAGCGGGGCATCATACAATGAGCAGTTCTTC.

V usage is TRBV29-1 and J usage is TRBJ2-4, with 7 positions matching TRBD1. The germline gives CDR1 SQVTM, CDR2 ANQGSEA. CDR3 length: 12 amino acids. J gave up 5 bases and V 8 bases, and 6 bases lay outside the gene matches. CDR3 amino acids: CSHRGRENIQYF. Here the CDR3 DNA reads TGCAGCCATAGGGGGCGCGAAAACATTCAGTACTTC.

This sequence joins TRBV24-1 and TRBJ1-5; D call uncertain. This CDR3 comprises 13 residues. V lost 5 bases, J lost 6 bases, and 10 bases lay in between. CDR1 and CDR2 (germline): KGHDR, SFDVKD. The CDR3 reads CATSAGGGQPQHF. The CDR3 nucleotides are TGTGCCACCAGTGCGGGCGGAGGTCAGCCCCAGCATTTT.

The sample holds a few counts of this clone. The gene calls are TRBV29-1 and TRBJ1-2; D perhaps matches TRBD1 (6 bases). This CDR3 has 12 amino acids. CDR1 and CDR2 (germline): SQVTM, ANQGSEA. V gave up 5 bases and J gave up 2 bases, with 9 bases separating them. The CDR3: CSVSGQNYGYTF. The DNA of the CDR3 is TGCAGCGTTAGTGGACAGAACTATGGCTACACCTTC. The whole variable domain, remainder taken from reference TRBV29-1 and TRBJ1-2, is SAVISQKPSRDICQRGTSLTIQCQVDSQVTMMFWYRQQPGQSLTLIATANQGSEATYESGFVIDKFPISRPNLTFSTLTVSNMSPEDSSIYLCSVSGQNYGYTFGSGTRLTVV.

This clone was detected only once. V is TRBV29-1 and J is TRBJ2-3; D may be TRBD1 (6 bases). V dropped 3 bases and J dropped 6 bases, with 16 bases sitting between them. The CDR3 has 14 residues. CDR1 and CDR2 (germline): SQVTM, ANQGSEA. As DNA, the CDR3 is TGCAGCGTTGAGGTGTCAGGGGACGCCGATACGCAGTATTTT. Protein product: CSVEVSGDADTQYF.

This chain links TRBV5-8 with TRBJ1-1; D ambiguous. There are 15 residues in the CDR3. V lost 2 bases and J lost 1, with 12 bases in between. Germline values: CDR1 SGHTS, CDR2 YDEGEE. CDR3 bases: TGTGCCAGCAGCTTTGGTTGGCCCCCGAACACTGAAGCTTTCTTT. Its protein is CASSFGWPPNTEAFF.

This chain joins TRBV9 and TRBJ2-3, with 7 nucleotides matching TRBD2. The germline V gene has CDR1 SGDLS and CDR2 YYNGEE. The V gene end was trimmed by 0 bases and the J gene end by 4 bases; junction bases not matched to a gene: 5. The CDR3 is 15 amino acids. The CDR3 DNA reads TGTGCCAGCAGCGTAGAGATCGCGGGGGCAGATACGCAGTATTTT. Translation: CASSVEIAGADTQYF.

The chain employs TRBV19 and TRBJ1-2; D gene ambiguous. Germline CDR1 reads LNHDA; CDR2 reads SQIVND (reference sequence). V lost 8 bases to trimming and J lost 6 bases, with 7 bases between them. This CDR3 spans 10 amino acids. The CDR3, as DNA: TGTGCCAGTGCCCGCGATGGCTACACCTTC. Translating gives CASARDGYTF.

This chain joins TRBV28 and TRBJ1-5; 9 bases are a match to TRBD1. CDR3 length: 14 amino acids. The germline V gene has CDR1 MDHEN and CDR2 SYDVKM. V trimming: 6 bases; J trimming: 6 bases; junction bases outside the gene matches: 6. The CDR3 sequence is CASRGGQGGQPQHF. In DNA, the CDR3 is TGTGCCAGCAGAGGGGGACAGGGCGGTCAGCCCCAGCATTTT.

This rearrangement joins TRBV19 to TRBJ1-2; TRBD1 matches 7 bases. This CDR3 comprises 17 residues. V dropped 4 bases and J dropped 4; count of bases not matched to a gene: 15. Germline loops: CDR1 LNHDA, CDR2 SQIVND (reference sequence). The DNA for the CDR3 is TGTGCCAGTAGTACGACCGGAAGGGTCGGGGACAGCTATGGCTACACCTTC. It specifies CASSTTGRVGDSYGYTF.

The CDR3 coding sequence is TGTGCCAGTAGTACCGATCGAGGTGGCAATCAGCCCCAGCATTTT. This translates into CASSTDRGGNQPQHF. The rearrangement links TRBV19 to TRBJ1-5; D is undetermined. CDR3 length: 15 residues. Deletions cut 4 bases from V and 2 bases from J, with 12 bases between. Germline CDR1 LNHDA, CDR2 SQIVND (reference sequence).

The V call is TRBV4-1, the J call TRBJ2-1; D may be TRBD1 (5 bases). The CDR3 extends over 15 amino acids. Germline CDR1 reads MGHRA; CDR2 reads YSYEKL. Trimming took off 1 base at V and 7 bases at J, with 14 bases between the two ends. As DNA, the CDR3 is TGCGCCAGCAGCCAAGGTCTAGGGGAATTGAATGAGCAGTTCTTC. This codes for CASSQGLGELNEQFF.

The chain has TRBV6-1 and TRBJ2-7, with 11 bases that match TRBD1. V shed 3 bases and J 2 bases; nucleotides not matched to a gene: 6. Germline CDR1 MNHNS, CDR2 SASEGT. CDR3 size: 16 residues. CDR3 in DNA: TGTGCCAGCAGTGACGGCCCGGGACAGGGGGCCTACGAGCAGTACTTC. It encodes CASSDGPGQGAYEQYF.

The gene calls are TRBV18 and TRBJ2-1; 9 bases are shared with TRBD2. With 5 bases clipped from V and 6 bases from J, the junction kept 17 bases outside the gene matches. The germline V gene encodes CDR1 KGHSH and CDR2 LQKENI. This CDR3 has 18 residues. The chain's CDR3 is CASSFVSPSGGRANEQFF. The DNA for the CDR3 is TGTGCCAGCTCATTTGTCTCCCCGTCTGGCGGGAGGGCCAATGAGCAGTTCTTC.

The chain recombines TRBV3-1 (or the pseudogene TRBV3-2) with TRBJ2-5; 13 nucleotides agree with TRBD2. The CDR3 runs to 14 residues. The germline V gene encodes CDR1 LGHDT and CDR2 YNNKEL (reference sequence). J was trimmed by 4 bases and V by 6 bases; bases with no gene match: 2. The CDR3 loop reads CASRTSGGTETQYF. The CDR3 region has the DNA TGTGCCAGCAGGACTAGCGGGGGGACAGAGACCCAGTACTTC.

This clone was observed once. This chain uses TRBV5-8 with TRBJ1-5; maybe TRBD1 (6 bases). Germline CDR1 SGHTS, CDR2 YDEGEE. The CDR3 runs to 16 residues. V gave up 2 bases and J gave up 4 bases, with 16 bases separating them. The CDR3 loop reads CASSFRTWTENQPQHF. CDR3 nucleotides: TGTGCCAGCAGCTTTAGGACTTGGACAGAAAATCAGCCCCAGCATTTT.